These 8 T cell receptor beta chains originate from one sample sequenced in a study of blood T cell repertoires in COVID-19. Measured with immunoSEQ multiplex PCR; TCRdb has only the in-frame clones, and not every one. The sample carries over 90,000 clones, around 82% recorded once. The material sequenced was peripheral blood. Receptor source: a middle-aged man with active or convalescent COVID-19.

The chain carries TRBV28 and TRBJ1-2; 7 nucleotides align to TRBD1. In germline, CDR1 is MDHEN, CDR2 SYDVKM. The J segment lost 7 bases and the V segment lost 5 bases, leaving 10 bases of the junction unmatched. There are 14 residues in the CDR3. CDR3 sequence (DNA): TGTGCCAGCAGTCGAACCGCAGGGGGAAGTGGCTACACCTTC. It translates to CASSRTAGGSGYTF.

This clone showed up just once. V and J are TRBV3-1 (or the pseudogene TRBV3-2) and TRBJ2-6; maybe TRBD1 (6 bases). Trimming stripped 3 bases from V and 0 bases from J, with 12 bases between. From germline, CDR1 is LGHDT and CDR2 YNNKEL (reference sequence). CDR3 length equals 17 residues. In nucleotides, the CDR3 is TGTGCCAGCAGCCAGACAGGCGTTAGCTCTGGGGCCAACGTCCTGACTTTC. This codes for CASSQTGVSSGANVLTF.

The chain uses TRBV27 and TRBJ2-7; 8 bases match TRBD1. From germline, CDR1 is MNHEY and CDR2 SMNVEV (reference sequence). V shed 2 bases, J shed 5 bases, and the junction held 8 bases outside the gene matches. CDR3 length equals 15 residues. CDR3 residues: CASSLRVAGGDEQYF. The CDR3 bases are TGTGCCAGCAGTTTACGGGTAGCAGGGGGCGACGAGCAGTACTTC.

The V and J genes are TRBV7-2 and TRBJ2-1; 10 bases agree with TRBD1. The V segment lost 4 bases and the J segment 4 bases; nucleotides outside the gene matches: 4. From germline, CDR1 is SGHTA and CDR2 FQGNSA. The CDR3 is made up of 15 amino acids. DNA of the CDR3: TGTGCCAGCAGCTCCGGGACAGGGGAGTACAATGAGCAGTTCTTC. Amino acids: CASSSGTGEYNEQFF.

This chain links TRBV6-1 with TRBJ1-2; 8 bases are shared with TRBD1. The CDR3 is 16 amino acids. Germline V gene lookup returns CDR1 MNHNS and CDR2 SASEGT. V was pared by 2 bases and J by 3 bases, with 8 bases of the junction left unmatched. The CDR3 DNA reads TGTGCCAGCAGTGAATTTCTTCTGGGACAGGACTATGGCTACACCTTC. Amino acids: CASSEFLLGQDYGYTF.

This clone is a singleton in its sample. The chain couples TRBV25-1 to TRBJ1-2, with D unresolved. Between the trimmed V and J ends, which lost 3 bases and 2 bases, there was a span of 10 bases. Germline values: CDR1 MGHDK, CDR2 SYGVNS. CDR3 length equals 14 residues. The CDR3 is CASSDRVLNYGYTF. In nucleotides, the CDR3 is TGTGCCAGCAGTGATCGTGTTTTGAACTATGGCTACACCTTC.

The chain employs TRBV2 and TRBJ2-2; D gene uncertain. Germline CDR1 is SNHLY and CDR2 is FYNNEI. V gave up 4 bases and J gave up 1 base, with 10 bases separating them. The CDR3 runs 15 residues. The CDR3: CASSVNPQNTGELFF. Here the CDR3 DNA reads TGTGCCAGCAGTGTTAATCCACAGAACACCGGGGAGCTGTTTTTT.

The chain combines TRBV5-1 with TRBJ2-7; weak D call: TRBD1 (6 bases). The CDR3 is made up of 18 amino acids. Germline-derived CDR1 and CDR2 are SGHRS and YFSETQ. V lost 6 bases and J lost 5, with 30 bases in between. The CDR3 DNA reads as TGCGCCAGCACCCCGTGGGCAGGGGCCCTGTTGGGTAGCGACGAGCAGTACTTC. Its translation is CASTPWAGALLGSDEQYF.